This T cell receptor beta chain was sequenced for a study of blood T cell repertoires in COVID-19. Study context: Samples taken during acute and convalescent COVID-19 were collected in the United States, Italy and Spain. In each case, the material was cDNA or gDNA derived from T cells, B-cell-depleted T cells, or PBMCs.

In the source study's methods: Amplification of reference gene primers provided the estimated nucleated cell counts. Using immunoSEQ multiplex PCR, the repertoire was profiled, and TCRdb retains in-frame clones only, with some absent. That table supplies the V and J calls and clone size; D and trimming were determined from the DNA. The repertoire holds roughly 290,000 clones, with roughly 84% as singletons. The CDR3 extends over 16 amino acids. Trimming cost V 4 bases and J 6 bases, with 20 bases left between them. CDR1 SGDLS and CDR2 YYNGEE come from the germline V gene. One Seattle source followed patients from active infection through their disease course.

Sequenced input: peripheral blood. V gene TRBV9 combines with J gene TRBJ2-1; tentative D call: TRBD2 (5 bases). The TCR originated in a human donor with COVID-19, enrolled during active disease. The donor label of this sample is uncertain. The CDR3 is CASSPELLDSRNEQFF. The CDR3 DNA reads TGTGCCAGCAGCCCCGAACTACTAGACTCTCGCAATGAGCAGTTCTTC.